The sequence of this T cell receptor beta chain was determined in a study of cytomegalovirus exposure and HLA in healthy donors. Germline V gives CDR1 SNHLY, CDR2 FYNNEI. With 0 bases removed from V and 0 bases from J, the gap between germline ends came to 6 bases. The CDR3 spans 14 residues. In the PCR, 60 Vbeta and 13 Jbeta primers were used. Profiled with immunoSEQ multiplex PCR; TCRdb holds only in-frame clones, not every one. The sample data list fewer than 70,000 clones. This clonotype was obtained from a woman aged 18-29 years in good health and CMV-seronegative. Sequenced material: PBMCs. The chain joins TRBV2 to TRBJ2-7; maybe TRBD1 (5 bases). CDR3 DNA sequence: TGTGCCAGCAGTGAAGCGGGGCACTCCTACGAGCAGTACTTC. It codes for CASSEAGHSYEQYF.